The 16 T cell receptor beta chains below come from one sample, sequenced in a study of metastatic and nonmetastatic thyroid tumors (TCRdb year 2020). Libraries were constructed by PCR. TCRdb names Illumina HiSeq 4000 as the instrument used. TCRdb ran its own pipeline on the public reads, namely fastp trimming at Q25 and MiXCR clone calling, and kept in-frame beta chains. The sample records more than 90,000 clones, approximately 11% of which are singletons. The ten largest clones take up approximately 11% of the sample. No patient had received any treatment before thyroid surgery. The specimen was blood. The receptors shown here come from a female donor with papillary thyroid cancer or a benign thyroid nodule (not recorded which). Some clones in this sample may be carry-over from other donors' samples.

The table lists this clone with many counts. V is TRBV7-2 and J is TRBJ2-3, with 7 positions matching TRBD2. Germline assignment: CDR1 SGHTA and CDR2 FQGNSA. The length of the CDR3 is 16 residues. J was trimmed by 5 bases and V by 5 bases; bases with no gene match: 13. CDR3 protein: CASSPETKQRGDTQYF. Here the CDR3 DNA reads TGTGCCAGCAGCCCAGAGACCAAGCAGCGGGGAGATACGCAGTATTTT.

This clone was recorded at least ten times. Here the CDR3 reads CASSLGTGRLYNEQFF. The CDR3 region has the DNA TGTGCCAGCAGCCTAGGGACGGGTCGCCTCTACAATGAGCAGTTCTTC. V is TRBV3-1 and J is TRBJ2-1; D may match TRBD1 or TRBD2 (5 bases each). Germline V gene sequence: CDR1 LGHDT, CDR2 YNNKEL (reference sequence). The V and J ends lost 4 bases and 3 bases respectively, with 16 bases between them. This CDR3 has 16 amino acids.

This chain connects TRBV11-1 to TRBJ2-7; 9 bases are shared with TRBD1. V was clipped by 5 bases and J by 3 bases; unmatched bases: 8. Germline assignment: CDR1 SGHAT and CDR2 FQDESV (reference sequence). There are 15 residues in the CDR3. This chain's CDR3 is CASSLYADRGYEQYF. As DNA, the CDR3 is TGTGCCAGCAGCCTATATGCGGACAGGGGCTACGAGCAGTACTTC. Using reference TRBV11-1 and TRBJ2-7 for the parts outside the CDR3, the full variable domain is EAEVAQSPRYKITEKSQAVAFWCDPISGHATLYWYRQILGQGPELLVQFQDESVVDDSQLPKDRFSAERLKGVDSTLKIQPAELGDSAMYLCASSLYADRGYEQYFGPGTRLTVT.

This clone was counted at least ten times. This chain links TRBV3-1 with TRBJ1-1; D gene unclear. Germline CDR1 is LGHDT and CDR2 is YNNKEL (reference sequence). V dropped 4 bases and J dropped 3 bases, with 9 bases sitting between them. This CDR3 has 13 residues. CDR3 nucleotide sequence: TGTGCCAGCAGCCCACTAAGGTACACTGAAGCTTTCTTT. It specifies CASSPLRYTEAFF.

V gene TRBV10-1 combines with J gene TRBJ2-7, with D possibly TRBD2 on 7 matching bases. The CDR3 totals 21 residues. From germline, CDR1 is WNHNN and CDR2 SYGVQD (reference sequence). Trimming took 7 bases from V and 0 from J, leaving 34 bases between them. The CDR3 loop is CASIRRTVGCPGGKTSYEQYF. As DNA, the CDR3 is TGCGCCAGCATCCGCCGGACAGTGGGATGTCCGGGGGGAAAGACCTCCTACGAGCAGTACTTC.

As regards this clone: One end of the junction does not line up with germline, which may come from a read error. The chain employs TRBV6-2 or TRBV6-3 and TRBJ1-3; D is uncertain. The CDR3 has 16 residues. Germline CDR1 reads MNHEY; CDR2 reads SVGEGT. The CDR3 DNA sequence: TGTGCCAGCATTTACTCTTGTACAGTCTCTGGAAACACCATATATTTT. Translation: CASIYSCTVSGNTIYF.

In its sample, this clone was seen many times. The gene calls are TRBV29-1 and TRBJ2-1; TRBD2 is a possible D gene (5 bases). CDR1 and CDR2 (germline): SQVTM, ANQGSEA. Between the trimmed V and J ends, which lost 0 bases and 0 bases, there was a span of 12 bases. The CDR3 extends over 16 amino acids. The DNA of the CDR3 is TGCAGCGTTGAAGATCCGGGGAGAAGCTCCTACAATGAGCAGTTCTTC. It translates to CSVEDPGRSSYNEQFF.

This clone was counted only a few times. The junction does not match germline at one end; this may be a read error. The same CDR3 can be traced to other DNA sequences in this sample. V gene TRBV20-1 combines with J gene TRBJ2-7; 8 bases line up with TRBD1. This CDR3 contains 15 residues. CDR1 is DFQATT and CDR2 is SNEGSKA in the germline V gene (reference sequence). The DNA of the CDR3 is TGCAGTGCTAGACCTCCGGGACAGGCGAAATACGAACAGTACTTC. Its translation: CSARPPGQAKYEQYF.

This clone was detected only a few times. V gene TRBV6-1 combines with J gene TRBJ1-2; D may be TRBD1 (5 bases). The CDR3 loop spans 14 amino acids. The V gene's germline CDR1 is MNHNS and CDR2 SASEGT. The V gene lost 5 bases and the J gene lost 5 bases, with 15 bases spanning the gap. CDR3 protein: CASSRNGWGYGYTF. The CDR3 DNA reads as TGTGCCAGCAGTCGGAACGGGTGGGGGTATGGCTACACCTTC.

This clone was seen repeatedly, ten times or more. The chain recombines TRBV19 with TRBJ1-2; 7 nucleotides agree with TRBD1. Germline V gene sequence: CDR1 LNHDA, CDR2 SQIVND (reference sequence). CDR3 length: 15 residues. The J segment lost 4 bases and the V segment lost 6 bases, leaving 11 bases of the junction unmatched. The CDR3 loop is CASSPRQGIGYGYTF. The CDR3 DNA is TGTGCCAGTAGCCCCAGACAGGGCATCGGCTATGGCTACACCTTC.

This chain joins TRBV5-6 and TRBJ1-4; a possible D gene is TRBD1 (5 bases). Between the trimmed V and J ends, which lost 3 bases and 0 bases, there was a span of 9 bases. Germline values: CDR1 SGHDT, CDR2 YYEEEE. This CDR3 contains 15 residues. The CDR3 is CASSWGRTTNEKLFF. Written as DNA, the CDR3 is TGTGCCAGCAGCTGGGGCAGAACAACTAATGAAAAACTGTTTTTT.

This clone was picked up many times. This chain joins TRBV20-1 and TRBJ2-7; D unresolved. Trimming shortened V by 6 bases and J by 0 bases, and 15 bases separated the two germline ends. Germline loops: CDR1 DFQATT, CDR2 SNEGSKA (reference sequence). CDR3 length: 14 residues. CDR3 in amino acids: CSAYSGQSSYEQYF. DNA of the CDR3: TGCAGTGCCTATTCTGGCCAGAGCTCCTACGAGCAGTACTTC.

This clone was counted at least ten times. This sequence joins TRBV2 and TRBJ2-1, with 7 bases lining up with TRBD2. With V trimmed by 2 bases and J by 6 bases, 10 bases remained unmatched. CDR3 length equals 16 residues. CDR1 SNHLY and CDR2 FYNNEI come from the germline V gene. CDR3 amino acids: CASSERLAGGGNEQFF. CDR3 in DNA: TGTGCCAGCAGTGAACGATTAGCGGGTGGGGGCAATGAGCAGTTCTTC.

In its sample, this clone was seen many times. The rearrangement joins TRBV6-2 or TRBV6-3 to TRBJ1-2; no clear D gene. Looked up from germline, CDR1 is MNHEY and CDR2 is SVGEGT. The V and J ends lost 2 bases and 3 bases respectively, with 7 bases between them. The CDR3 runs 13 residues. CDR3 in amino acids: CASSYLRDYGYTF. In DNA form, the CDR3 reads TGTGCCAGCAGTTACCTGCGGGACTATGGCTACACCTTC.

In this sample, this clone turned up many times. This chain joins TRBV9 and TRBJ1-6; D may be TRBD1 (5 bases). V was shortened by 4 bases and J by 6 bases, with 11 bases between the two germline ends. This CDR3 is built from 14 residues. Germline V gene data show CDR1 as SGDLS and CDR2 as YYNGEE. The CDR3 reads CASSTRDFNSPLHF. For the CDR3, the DNA is TGTGCCAGCAGCACCCGGGACTTTAATTCACCCCTCCACTTT.

The chain employs TRBV5-4 and TRBJ2-1, with TRBD1 as a possible D gene (6 bases). V dropped 3 bases and J dropped 4 bases, with 14 bases sitting between them. CDR3 length: 15 amino acids. CDR1 and CDR2 (germline): SGHNT, YYREEE (reference sequence). CDR3 nucleotide sequence: TGTGCCAGCAGCTGTAAAGGACAGCTTTACAATGAGCAGTTCTTC. It is translated as CASSCKGQLYNEQFF.